One sample yielded the 23 T cell receptor beta chains listed below, sequenced in a study of cytotoxic CD8 clonotypes in ibrutinib-treated CLL. Clones were read by immunoSEQ multiplex PCR, and TCRdb kept only the in-frame ones, dropping some. The data hold about 200,000 clones, with 70% observed a single time. The material sequenced was PBMCs, taken after 12 months of ibrutinib treatment. The source is a human donor with chronic lymphocytic leukemia.

The V call is TRBV23-1, the J call TRBJ1-4, with TRBD1 identical over 9 bases. TRBV23-1 qualifies as an ORF whose function is uncertain. Trimming at V came to 5 bases and at J to 8 bases, leaving 18 bases not matched to a gene. This CDR3 is built from 18 residues. The CDR3 sequence: CASSDRDRVGGMEEKLFF. In DNA, the CDR3 is TGCGCCAGCAGTGACCGGGACAGGGTGGGGGGGATGGAGGAAAAACTGTTTTTT.

This sequence joins TRBV6-5 and TRBJ1-5; D gene unclear. CDR3 size: 13 residues. Germline CDR1 and CDR2: MNHEY and SVGAGI. V shed 3 bases and J shed 6 bases, with 9 bases lying between them. CDR3: CASSYSAGQPQHF. The CDR3, as DNA: TGTGCCAGCAGTTATTCTGCGGGTCAGCCCCAGCATTTT.

V usage is TRBV5-8 and J usage is TRBJ1-6; D is unresolved. The CDR3 covers 11 residues. Trimming took 6 bases from V and 10 from J, leaving 8 bases between them. Per germline, CDR1 SGHTS and CDR2 YDEGEE. CDR3 in DNA: TGTGCCAGCACTAGGACCTCACCCCTCCACTTT. Its translation is CASTRTSPLHF.

The J gene is TRBJ2-7, the V gene TRBV9, with 8 bases that match TRBD2. J gave up 2 bases and V 3 bases, and 7 bases lay outside the gene matches. CDR3 length: 15 residues. CDR1 and CDR2 (germline): SGDLS, YYNGEE. CDR3 in amino acids: CASSGGDGGAYEQYF. CDR3 sequence (DNA): TGTGCCAGCAGCGGTGGTGACGGGGGGGCCTACGAGCAGTACTTC.

V usage is TRBV6-5 and J usage is TRBJ1-1, with D uncertain. V was shortened by 6 bases and J by 8 bases, with 19 bases between the two germline ends. The germline V gene encodes CDR1 MNHEY and CDR2 SVGAGI. CDR3 length: 14 amino acids. The CDR3 nucleotides are TGTGCCAGCAGCCCCCCGGACGGAACCTTGGAAGCTTTCTTT. As protein: CASSPPDGTLEAFF.

V usage is TRBV11-2 and J usage is TRBJ2-1, with 8 nucleotides matching TRBD2. With V trimmed by 4 bases and J by 5 bases, 7 bases remained unmatched. This CDR3 region has 15 residues. CDR1 and CDR2 from the germline V gene are SGHAT and FQNNGV. CDR3 bases: TGTGCCAGCAGCTACCGACGAGCGGGGGACAATGAGCAGTTCTTC. This gives the protein CASSYRRAGDNEQFF. The whole variable domain, filled in from reference TRBV11-2 and TRBJ2-1, reads EAGVAQSPRYKIIEKRQSVAFWCNPISGHATLYWYQQILGQGPKLLIQFQNNGVVDDSQLPKDRFSAERLKGVDSTLKIQPAKLEDSAVYLCASSYRRAGDNEQFFGPGTRLTVL.

CDR3 region: CASSSPSFGTGGFEQYF. The CDR3 coding sequence is TGTGCCAGCAGTTCCCCGTCATTTGGGACAGGGGGCTTCGAGCAGTACTTC. This sequence joins TRBV28 and TRBJ2-7; TRBD1 matches 12 bases. The CDR3 length is 17 residues. Germline values: CDR1 MDHEN, CDR2 SYDVKM. V lost 4 bases, J lost 6 bases, and 13 bases stayed unmatched. The full variable domain, with the rest looked up from reference TRBV28 and TRBJ2-7, is DVKVTQSSRYLVKRTGEKVFLECVQDMDHENMFWYRQDPGLGLRLIYFSYDVKMKEKGDIPEGYSVSREKKERFSLILESASTNQTSMYLCASSSPSFGTGGFEQYFGPGTRLTVT.

This clone was counted between two and nine times. The chain links TRBV5-4 to TRBJ2-1; a weak D match, TRBD1 (6 bases). Trimming pared 4 bases from V and 2 bases from J, leaving 7 bases between. The CDR3 has 13 amino acids. Germline-derived CDR1 and CDR2 are SGHNT and YYREEE (reference sequence). The CDR3 nucleotides read TGTGCCAGCAGCCCAGGGGCCTACAATGAGCAGTTCTTC. Translation: CASSPGAYNEQFF. Drawing the rest from reference TRBV5-4 and TRBJ2-1, the complete variable domain is ETGVTQSPTHLIKTRGQQVTLRCSSQSGHNTVSWYQQALGQGPQFIFQYYREEENGRGNFPPRFSGLQFPNYSSELNVNALELDDSALYLCASSPGAYNEQFFGPGTRLTVL.

This sequence joins TRBV5-6 and TRBJ2-5; 7 nucleotides align to TRBD1. CDR1 SGHDT and CDR2 YYEEEE come from the germline V gene. The length of the CDR3 is 15 residues. V was pared by 1 base and J by 6 bases, with 9 bases of the junction left unmatched. CDR3 bases: TGTGCCAGCAGCTTGACAGGGGCCCCCATGAAGACCCAGTACTTC. Protein sequence: CASSLTGAPMKTQYF.

The chain employs TRBV7-3 and TRBJ2-1; the match to TRBD1 covers 7 bases. V gave up 3 bases and J gave up 8 bases; unmatched junction bases: 10. Germline-derived CDR1 and CDR2 are SGHTA and FQGTGA. This CDR3 region has 15 residues. In DNA, the CDR3 is TGTGCCAGCAGCTTGCTGCCAGGGGGAAGTTATGAGCAGTTCTTC. Translated, it gives CASSLLPGGSYEQFF.

This rearrangement joins TRBV29-1 to TRBJ1-2, with no clear D. V dropped 6 bases and J dropped 5 bases, with 10 bases sitting between them. This CDR3 spans 11 amino acids. CDR1 and CDR2 from the germline V gene are SQVTM and ANQGSEA. CDR3 sequence: CSVRTGYGYTF. Written as DNA, the CDR3 is TGCAGCGTCCGAACGGGTTATGGCTACACCTTC.

This chain connects TRBV2 to TRBJ1-5, with 8 nucleotides matching TRBD1. CDR1 and CDR2 from the germline V gene are SNHLY and FYNNEI. This CDR3 comprises 17 residues. With 7 bases clipped from V and 1 base from J, the junction kept 12 bases outside the gene matches. In DNA, the CDR3 is TGTGCCAGCACTTCGGGGCAGGGGGCCGGGAGCAATCAGCCCCAGCATTTT. It yields the protein CASTSGQGAGSNQPQHF.

The J gene is TRBJ2-7, the V gene TRBV2, with TRBD1 matching over 8 bases. The V gene's germline CDR1 is SNHLY and CDR2 FYNNEI. V trimming: 11 bases; J trimming: 0 bases; junction bases outside the gene matches: 12. The length of the CDR3 is 15 residues. The CDR3 is CASARRQGHSYEQYF. DNA of the CDR3: TGTGCCTCAGCACGTAGACAGGGGCACTCCTACGAGCAGTACTTC.

The table lists this clone with a few counts. The chain combines TRBV7-3 with TRBJ2-1; D is perhaps TRBD2 (6 bases). The CDR3 is made up of 14 amino acids. Trimming stripped 3 bases from V and 9 bases from J, with 15 bases between. CDR1 and CDR2 from the germline V gene are SGHTA and FQGTGA. CDR3 sequence: CASSFGGGRFEQFF. The CDR3 DNA reads TGTGCCAGCAGCTTTGGGGGAGGCAGGTTTGAGCAGTTCTTC.

This chain joins TRBV7-8 and TRBJ1-5; the D is unclear. The CDR3 extends over 15 amino acids. V lost 4 bases and J 0 bases, leaving 10 bases between the germline ends. CDR1 and CDR2 from the germline V gene are SGHVS and FQNEAQ. CDR3 nucleotides: TGTGCCAGCAGCTCCCTCACTGATAGCAATCAGCCCCAGCATTTT. Its translation is CASSSLTDSNQPQHF.

The V gene is TRBV5-8, the J gene TRBJ1-5; D call uncertain. V was pared by 3 bases and J by 0 bases, with 4 bases between. The CDR3 runs 13 residues. Germline V gene sequence: CDR1 SGHTS, CDR2 YDEGEE. CDR3 in amino acids: CASSSISNQPQHF. The CDR3 region has the DNA TGTGCCAGCAGCTCTATTAGCAATCAGCCCCAGCATTTT.

This clone was detected only a few times. The CDR3 region has the DNA TGTGCCAGCAGTGGAGGGGGGACCTACGAGCAGTACTTC. It yields the protein CASSGGGTYEQYF. The genes are TRBV2 and TRBJ2-7; D possibly matches TRBD1 or TRBD2 (6 bases each). The V and J ends lost 4 bases and 2 bases respectively, with 9 bases between them. The length of the CDR3 is 13 residues. Germline-derived CDR1 and CDR2 are SNHLY and FYNNEI.

A single count supports this clone. The rearrangement uses TRBV7-3 and TRBJ1-4; no firm D call. With 8 bases removed from V and 1 base from J, the gap between germline ends came to 14 bases. This CDR3 has 15 residues. The V gene's germline CDR1 is SGHTA and CDR2 FQGTGA. CDR3 amino acids: CASGLRGGTNEKLFF. CDR3 nucleotides: TGTGCCAGCGGGTTACGAGGAGGAACTAATGAAAAACTGTTTTTT.

The chain couples TRBV9 to TRBJ1-2; 8 nucleotides match TRBD1. Unmatched junction bases numbered 11, after V lost 4 bases and J lost 6 bases. The CDR3 has 15 residues. Per germline, CDR1 SGDLS and CDR2 YYNGEE. CDR3 sequence (DNA): TGTGCCAGCAGCAAACGGGACAGGATCGTCGATGGCTACACCTTC. Translating it yields CASSKRDRIVDGYTF.

This chain joins TRBV5-1 and TRBJ2-7; D might be TRBD2 (7 bases). This CDR3 is 15 amino acids long. The V gene lost 4 bases and the J gene lost 0 bases, with 14 bases spanning the gap. Germline V gives CDR1 SGHRS, CDR2 YFSETQ. CDR3 sequence: CASSPRGGASYEQYF. The DNA for the CDR3 is TGCGCCAGCAGCCCTCGTGGGGGGGCCTCCTACGAGCAGTACTTC. The full variable domain, its missing parts supplied by reference TRBV5-1 and TRBJ2-7, is KAGVTQTPRYLIKTRGQQVTLSCSPISGHRSVSWYQQTPGQGLQFLFEYFSETQRNKGNFPGRFSGRQFSNSRSEMNVSTLELGDSALYLCASSPRGGASYEQYFGPGTRLTVT.

CDR3 in DNA: TGTGCCAGCGGAGACTCCTACAATGAGCAGTTCTTC. It is translated as CASGDSYNEQFF. The rearrangement uses TRBV6-6 and TRBJ2-1; D call uncertain. Trimming took off 8 bases at V and 0 bases at J, with 5 bases between the two ends. Germline CDR1 MNHNY, CDR2 SVGAGI (reference sequence). This CDR3 spans 12 amino acids.

The CDR3 sequence: CASRLGLANTGELFF. The CDR3, as DNA: TGTGCCAGCAGACTTGGACTAGCCAACACCGGGGAGCTGTTTTTT. The J gene is TRBJ2-2, the V gene TRBV6-5; 8 nucleotides match TRBD2. This CDR3 is built from 15 residues. Per germline, CDR1 MNHEY and CDR2 SVGAGI. The V gene end was trimmed by 6 bases and the J gene end by 2 bases; junction bases not matched to a gene: 5.

The J gene is TRBJ1-1, the V gene TRBV28; maybe TRBD1 (5 bases). CDR1 and CDR2 (germline): MDHEN, SYDVKM. CDR3 size: 12 residues. V was trimmed by 7 bases and J by 11 bases, leaving 17 bases between them. The chain's CDR3 is CASIQQGVGAFF. CDR3 coding DNA: TGTGCCAGCATCCAGCAGGGTGTTGGGGCTTTCTTT.